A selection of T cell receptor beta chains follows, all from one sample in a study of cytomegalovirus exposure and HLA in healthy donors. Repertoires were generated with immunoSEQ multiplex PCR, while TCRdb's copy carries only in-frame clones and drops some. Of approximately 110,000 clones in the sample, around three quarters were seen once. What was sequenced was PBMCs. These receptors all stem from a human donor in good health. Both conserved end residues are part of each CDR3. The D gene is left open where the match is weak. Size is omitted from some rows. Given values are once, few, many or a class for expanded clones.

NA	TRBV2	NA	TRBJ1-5	CASSEIRGSLGNQPQHF	TGTGCCAGCAGTGAAATTAGAGGATCCCTTGGCAATCAGCCCCAGCATTTT
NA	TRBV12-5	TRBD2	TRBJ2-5	CASALGASGSETQYF	TGTGCTAGTGCCCTAGGGGCTAGCGGGAGTGAGACCCAGTACTTC
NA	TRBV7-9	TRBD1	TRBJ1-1	CASSLGQGRDTEAFF	TGTGCCAGCAGCTTAGGACAGGGGAGGGACACTGAAGCTTTCTTT
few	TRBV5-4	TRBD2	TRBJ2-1	CASSLEGVLAGKNEQFF	TGTGCCAGCAGCTTGGAGGGGGTACTAGCGGGGAAAAATGAGCAGTTCTTC
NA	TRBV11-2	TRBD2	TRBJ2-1	CASSPRLAGVYNEQFF	TGTGCCAGCAGCCCCCGACTAGCGGGAGTCTACAATGAGCAGTTCTTC
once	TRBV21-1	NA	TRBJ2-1	CASSKDGSGTYNEQFF	TGTGCCAGCAGCAAAGACGGAAGCGGGACCTACAATGAGCAGTTCTTC
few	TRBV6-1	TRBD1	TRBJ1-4	CASIPSQGANEKLFF	TGTGCCAGCATCCCTAGCCAGGGGGCCAATGAAAAACTGTTTTTT
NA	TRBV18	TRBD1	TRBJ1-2	CASSPQGAGTSNYGYTF	TGTGCCAGCTCACCACAGGGGGCGGGGACGTCTAACTATGGCTACACCTTC
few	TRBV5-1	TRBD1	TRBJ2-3	CASSTRQGADTQYF	TGCGCCAGCAGCACCCGACAGGGGGCAGATACGCAGTATTTT
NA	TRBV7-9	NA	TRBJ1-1	CASSLVSGLGTEAFF	TGTGCCAGCAGCTTAGTTTCAGGGTTGGGCACTGAAGCTTTCTTT
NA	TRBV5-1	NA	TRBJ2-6	CASSFQARGAGANVLTF	TGCGCCAGCAGCTTCCAAGCCAGGGGAGCTGGGGCCAACGTCCTGACTTTC
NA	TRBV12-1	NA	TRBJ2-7	CASSFLWTPPYNYEQYF	TGTGCCAGCAGCTTTCTATGGACTCCACCTTACAACTACGAGCAGTACTTC
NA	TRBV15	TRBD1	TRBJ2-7	CATPPGTGDEQYF	TGTGCCACCCCCCCCGGGACAGGGGACGAGCAGTACTTC
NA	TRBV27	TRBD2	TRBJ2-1	CASSLGSGGNNEQFF	TGTGCCAGCAGTTTAGGAAGCGGGGGAAACAATGAGCAGTTCTTC
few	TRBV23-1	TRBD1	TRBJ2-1	CAHKVRDRGYNEQFF	TGCGCCCATAAGGTCCGGGACAGGGGATACAATGAGCAGTTCTTC
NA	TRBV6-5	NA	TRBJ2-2	CASRPDSPTGELFF	TGTGCCAGCAGACCGGACAGCCCCACCGGGGAGCTGTTTTTT
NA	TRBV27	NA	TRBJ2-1	CASTTEVSSYNEQFF	TGTGCCAGCACAACCGAGGTTAGCTCCTACAATGAGCAGTTCTTC
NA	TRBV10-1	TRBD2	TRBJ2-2	CASSDRAGGHFNTGELFF	TGCGCCAGCAGTGACCGTGCGGGGGGGCACTTCAACACCGGGGAGCTGTTTTTT
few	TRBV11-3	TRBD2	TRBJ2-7	CASSGLAGFTYEQYF	TGTGCCAGCAGCGGACTAGCCGGATTTACCTACGAGCAGTACTTC
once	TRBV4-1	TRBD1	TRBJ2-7	CASSQGQGKLEYF	TGCGCCAGCAGCCAGGGACAGGGTAAGTTGGAGTACTTC
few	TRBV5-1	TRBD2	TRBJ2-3	CASSLGTSVGPDTQYF	TGCGCCAGCAGCTTAGGGACTAGCGTCGGCCCAGATACGCAGTATTTT
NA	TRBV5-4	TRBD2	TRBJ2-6	CASSPPGSGRAGGANVLTF	TGTGCCAGCAGCCCCCCGGGTAGCGGGAGGGCGGGCGGGGCCAACGTCCTGACTTTC
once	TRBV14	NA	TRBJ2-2	CASSQVGGGGGELFF	TGTGCCAGCAGCCAAGTCGGAGGGGGCGGCGGGGAGCTGTTTTTT
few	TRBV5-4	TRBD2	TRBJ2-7	CASSSHWDYNLYEQYF	TGTGCCAGCTCCTCCCATTGGGACTACAACCTCTACGAGCAGTACTTC
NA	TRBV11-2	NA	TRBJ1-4	CASSVGGRSNEKLFF	TGTGCCAGCAGCGTTGGGGGGAGATCTAATGAAAAACTGTTTTTT
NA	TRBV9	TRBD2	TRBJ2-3	CASSVALTSGHSTDTQYF	TGTGCCAGCAGCGTAGCTTTGACTAGCGGACATAGCACAGATACGCAGTATTTT
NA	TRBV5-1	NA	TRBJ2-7	CASSLDRPTYEQYF	TGCGCCAGCAGCTTGGACAGGCCTACCTACGAGCAGTACTTC
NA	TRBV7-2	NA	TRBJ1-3	CASSQDGEGISGNTIYF	TGTGCCAGCAGCCAAGATGGTGAGGGCATCTCTGGAAACACCATATATTTT
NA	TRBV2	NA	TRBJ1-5	CASSGGGLGSQPQHF	TGTGCCAGCAGTGGGGGGGGACTGGGGTCTCAGCCCCAGCATTTT
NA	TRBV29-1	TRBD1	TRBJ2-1	CSVAGGPGTGGYNEQFF	TGCAGCGTTGCCGGTGGTCCCGGGACAGGGGGCTACAATGAGCAGTTCTTC
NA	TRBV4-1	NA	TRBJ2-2	CASSQVLSRERTGELFF	TGCGCCAGCAGCCAAGTACTGTCCCGGGAGCGGACCGGGGAGCTGTTTTTT
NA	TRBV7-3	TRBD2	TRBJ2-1	CASSLTGTSGTDEQFF	TGTGCCAGCAGCTTAACCGGGACTAGCGGGACGGATGAGCAGTTCTTC
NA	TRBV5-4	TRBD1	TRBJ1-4	CASSLGGTGAGGKLFF	TGTGCCAGCAGCTTGGGAGGGACAGGGGCCGGGGGAAAACTGTTTTTT
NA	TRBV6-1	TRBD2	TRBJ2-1	CASTRGLARGYEQFF	TGTGCCAGCACCCGGGGACTAGCGAGGGGATATGAGCAGTTCTTC
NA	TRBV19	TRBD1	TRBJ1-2	CASSSAGGVGYGYTF	TGTGCCAGTAGTTCGGCAGGGGGCGTGGGATATGGCTACACCTTC
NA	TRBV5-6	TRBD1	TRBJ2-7	CASSTRDRPPYEQYF	TGTGCCAGCAGCACCAGGGACAGACCCCCCTACGAGCAGTACTTC
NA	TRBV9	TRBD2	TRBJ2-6	CASSVGGSSAGANVLTF	TGTGCCAGCAGCGTCGGCGGGAGTAGCGCTGGGGCCAACGTCCTGACTTTC
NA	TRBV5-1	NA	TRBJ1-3	CASSGGDSGNTIYF	TGCGCCAGCAGCGGGGGGGACTCTGGAAACACCATATATTTT
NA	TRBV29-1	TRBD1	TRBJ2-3	CSLWDRGEADTQYF	TGCAGCCTATGGGACAGGGGAGAGGCAGATACGCAGTATTTT
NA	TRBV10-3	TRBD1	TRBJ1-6	CAIGQGANSPLHF	TGTGCCATCGGGCAGGGGGCAAATTCACCCCTCCACTTT